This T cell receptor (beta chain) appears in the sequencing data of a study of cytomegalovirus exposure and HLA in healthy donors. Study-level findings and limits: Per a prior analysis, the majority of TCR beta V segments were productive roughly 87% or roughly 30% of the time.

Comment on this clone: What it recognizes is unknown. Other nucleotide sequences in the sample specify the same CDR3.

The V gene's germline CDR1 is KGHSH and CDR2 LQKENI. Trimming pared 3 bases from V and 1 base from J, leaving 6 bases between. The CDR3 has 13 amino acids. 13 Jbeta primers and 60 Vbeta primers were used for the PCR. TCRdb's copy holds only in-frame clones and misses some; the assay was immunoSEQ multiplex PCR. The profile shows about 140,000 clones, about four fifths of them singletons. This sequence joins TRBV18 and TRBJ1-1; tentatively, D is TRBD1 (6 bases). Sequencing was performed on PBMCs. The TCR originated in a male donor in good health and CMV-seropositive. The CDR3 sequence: CASSPGQNTEAFF. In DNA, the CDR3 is TGTGCCAGCTCACCGGGACAGAACACTGAAGCTTTCTTT.